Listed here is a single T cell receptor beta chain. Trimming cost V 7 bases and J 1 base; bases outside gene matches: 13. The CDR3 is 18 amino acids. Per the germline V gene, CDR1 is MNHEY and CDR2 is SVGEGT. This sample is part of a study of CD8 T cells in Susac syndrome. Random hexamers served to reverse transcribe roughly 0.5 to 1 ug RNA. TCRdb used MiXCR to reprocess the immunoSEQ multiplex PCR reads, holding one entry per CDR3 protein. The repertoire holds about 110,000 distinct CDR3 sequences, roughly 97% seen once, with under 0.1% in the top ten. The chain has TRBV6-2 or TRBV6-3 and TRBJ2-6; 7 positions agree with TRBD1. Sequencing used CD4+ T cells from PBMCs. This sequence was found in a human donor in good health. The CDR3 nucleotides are TGTGCCAGCACAAGAGAAAGGGGGCGATCGTCTGGGGCCAACGTCCTGACTTTC. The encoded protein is CASTRERGRSSGANVLTF.